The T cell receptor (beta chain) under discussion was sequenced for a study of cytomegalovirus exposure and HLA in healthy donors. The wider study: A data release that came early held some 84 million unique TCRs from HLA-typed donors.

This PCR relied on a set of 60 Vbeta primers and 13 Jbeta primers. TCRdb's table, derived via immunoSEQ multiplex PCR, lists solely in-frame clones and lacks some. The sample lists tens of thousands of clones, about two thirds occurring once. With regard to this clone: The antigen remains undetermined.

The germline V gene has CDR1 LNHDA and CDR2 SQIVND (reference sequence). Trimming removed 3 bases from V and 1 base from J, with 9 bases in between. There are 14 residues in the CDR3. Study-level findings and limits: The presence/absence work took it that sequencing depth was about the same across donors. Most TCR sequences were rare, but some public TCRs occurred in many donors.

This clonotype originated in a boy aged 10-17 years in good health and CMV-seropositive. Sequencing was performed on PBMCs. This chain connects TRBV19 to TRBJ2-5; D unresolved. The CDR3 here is CASSIGHLQETQYF. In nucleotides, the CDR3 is TGTGCCAGTAGTATTGGGCACCTCCAAGAGACCCAGTACTTC.